The 19 T cell receptor beta chains presented below share a single source sample, sequenced in a study of CD8+ T cells in alopecia areata. Investigators isolated RNA and reverse transcribed it into cDNA to act as the sequencing template. Sequencing used immunoSEQ multiplex PCR; TCRdb keeps in-frame clones, though not all of them. The table includes about 140,000 clones, about 60% detected once. The sequencing here drew on CD4+ T cells sorted from blood, taken at week 0. The source of these receptors is a human donor with alopecia areata.

CDR3: CSVERGYGYEQYF. The CDR3 coding sequence is TGCAGCGTTGAGCGGGGGTATGGCTACGAGCAGTACTTC. The chain carries TRBV29-1 and TRBJ2-7; 7 nucleotides match TRBD2. Germline V lookup: CDR1 SQVTM, CDR2 ANQGSEA. The CDR3 is 13 residues long. After removal of 3 bases from V and 3 bases from J, the junction contained 5 bases not matched to a gene.

The chain employs TRBV4-3 and TRBJ2-5; TRBD2 matches 10 bases. This CDR3 spans 15 amino acids. The germline gives CDR1 LGHNA, CDR2 YSLEER. With 2 bases clipped from V and 2 bases from J, the junction kept 2 bases outside the gene matches. The CDR3 region has the DNA TGCGCCAGCAGCCAATCACTAGCGGGGCAAGAGACCCAGTACTTC. Residues: CASSQSLAGQETQYF.

This clone was seen only once. The chain joins TRBV5-6 to TRBJ1-4; D is uncertain. The CDR3 length is 12 residues. Deletions cut 0 bases from V and 10 bases from J, with 7 bases between. Germline CDR1 reads SGHDT; CDR2 reads YYEEEE. DNA for the CDR3: TGTGCCAGCAGCTTGGGGGTCGGAAAACTGTTTTTT. It yields the protein CASSLGVGKLFF.

The chain couples TRBV5-1 to TRBJ1-2; D gene unclear. The CDR3 runs to 14 residues. Per the germline V gene, CDR1 is SGHRS and CDR2 is YFSETQ. Deletions cut 2 bases from V and 3 bases from J, with 11 bases between. This CDR3 reads CASSFLFRDYGYTF. CDR3 in DNA: TGCGCCAGCAGCTTTTTGTTCCGGGACTATGGCTACACCTTC.

V gene TRBV18 combines with J gene TRBJ2-7; 12 bases are a match to TRBD1. This CDR3 is built from 14 residues. From germline, CDR1 is KGHSH and CDR2 LQKENI. The V gene end was trimmed by 3 bases and the J gene end by 5 bases; junction bases not matched to a gene: 2. The DNA for the CDR3 is TGTGCCAGCTCACCGGGACAGGGGGCCCACGAGCAGTACTTC. Translating it yields CASSPGQGAHEQYF.

This chain links TRBV30 with TRBJ2-7; possible D gene TRBD2, 6 bases. This CDR3 has 11 residues. V lost 0 bases to trimming and J lost 6 bases, with 6 bases between them. From germline, CDR1 is GTSNPN and CDR2 SVGIG (reference sequence). CDR3 residues: CAWSVGGEQYF. The CDR3 DNA reads as TGTGCCTGGAGTGTCGGGGGCGAGCAGTACTTC.

V gene TRBV9 combines with J gene TRBJ1-5; 10 bases fit TRBD1. V lost 0 bases and J lost 8; bases outside the gene matches: 5. Germline CDR1 SGDLS, CDR2 YYNGEE. The CDR3 sequence is 15 residues long. Here the CDR3 reads CASSVGGQGREPQHF. CDR3 sequence (DNA): TGTGCCAGCAGCGTAGGGGGACAGGGGAGAGAGCCCCAGCATTTT.

This chain connects TRBV29-1 to TRBJ2-7, with 9 bases that match TRBD1. The germline V gene encodes CDR1 SQVTM and CDR2 ANQGSEA. The CDR3 spans 13 residues. With 7 bases clipped from V and 5 bases from J, the junction kept 9 bases outside the gene matches. CDR3 residues: CSAKQGAKDEQYF. The CDR3 region has the DNA TGCAGCGCCAAACAGGGGGCTAAAGACGAGCAGTACTTC.

This clone was seen only a few times. This chain links TRBV9 with TRBJ2-2; D gene unclear. CDR3 length: 13 residues. CDR1 is SGDLS and CDR2 is YYNGEE in the germline V gene. V gave up 9 bases and J gave up 1 base, with 10 bases separating them. The CDR3 loop reads CATQTGNTGELFF. The CDR3 region has the DNA TGTGCCACACAAACCGGGAACACCGGGGAGCTGTTTTTT.

The chain uses TRBV29-1 and TRBJ2-5, with unresolved D. The ends were cut back, 4 bases at V and 1 base at J, with 10 bases in the middle. From germline, CDR1 is SQVTM and CDR2 ANQGSEA. CDR3 length equals 13 residues. Written as DNA, the CDR3 is TGCAGCGTTGTGAAGGGTCCCCAAGAGACCCAGTACTTC. Residues: CSVVKGPQETQYF.

This clone was found a few times. The genes are TRBV27 and TRBJ1-1; D possibly corresponds to TRBD1 (5 bases). The CDR3 loop spans 15 amino acids. CDR1 is MNHEY and CDR2 is SMNVEV in the germline V gene (reference sequence). Deletions cut 0 bases from V and 1 base from J, with 9 bases between. CDR3 residues: CASSLSWGPNTEAFF. The DNA for the CDR3 is TGTGCCAGCAGTTTATCCTGGGGCCCGAACACTGAAGCTTTCTTT.

CDR3 bases: TGTGCCAGCAACCCCGGGACTAGCGGGTTTATCGGGGAGCTGTTTTTT. The encoded protein is CASNPGTSGFIGELFF. The V call is TRBV7-2, the J call TRBJ2-2, with TRBD2 matching 12 bases. V was pared by 7 bases and J by 7 bases, with 10 bases of the junction left unmatched. CDR1 SGHTA and CDR2 FQGNSA come from the germline V gene. The CDR3 extends over 16 amino acids.

CDR3 region: CASSLSGTTMYEQYF. The CDR3 nucleotides read TGTGCCAGCAGCTTGTCGGGGACTACCATGTACGAGCAGTACTTC. The chain couples TRBV5-4 to TRBJ2-7, with 7 positions matching TRBD2. Germline lookup yields CDR1 SGHNT and CDR2 YYREEE (reference sequence). Losses at the gene ends were 1 base for V and 4 bases for J; bases not matched to a gene: 8. The CDR3 covers 15 residues.

This rearrangement joins TRBV9 to TRBJ1-1; TRBD1 might be the D (6 bases). Per the germline V gene, CDR1 is SGDLS and CDR2 is YYNGEE. The CDR3 covers 15 residues. V was shortened by 1 base and J by 3 bases, with 13 bases between the two germline ends. The CDR3 DNA reads as TGTGCCAGCAGCGTAAATGCGGGGGCGGACACTGAAGCTTTCTTT. This translates into CASSVNAGADTEAFF.

The CDR3 bases are TGCAGCGTTGAAGGGACGCCGGATAGGAACACTGAAGCTTTCTTT. Translation: CSVEGTPDRNTEAFF. This chain connects TRBV29-1 to TRBJ1-1, with D unclear. Germline loops: CDR1 SQVTM, CDR2 ANQGSEA. Trimming removed 1 base at V and 1 base at J, with 13 bases between. The CDR3 is 15 residues long.

V and J are TRBV5-1 and TRBJ1-2; 7 bases fit TRBD1. V was clipped by 7 bases and J by 5 bases; unmatched bases: 5. Germline-derived CDR1 and CDR2 are SGHRS and YFSETQ. The CDR3 is 12 amino acids. In DNA form, the CDR3 reads TGCGCCAGCGGGGACAGTTCATATGGCTACACCTTC. It encodes CASGDSSYGYTF.

This sequence joins TRBV2 and TRBJ2-5; D remains unclear. The CDR3 loop spans 11 amino acids. Germline CDR1 and CDR2: SNHLY and FYNNEI. Trimming removed 4 bases at V and 5 bases at J, with 5 bases between. CDR3 nucleotides: TGTGCCAGCAGTGTCGGGGAGACCCAGTACTTC. Encoded protein: CASSVGETQYF.

V gene TRBV5-1 combines with J gene TRBJ2-3, with TRBD2 matching over 7 bases. Germline lookup yields CDR1 SGHRS and CDR2 YFSETQ. This CDR3 spans 16 amino acids. J was trimmed by 4 bases and V by 2 bases; bases with no gene match: 10. CDR3 in DNA: TGCGCCAGCAGCTTAGGAGGGACTACATTGGCAGATACGCAGTATTTT. The encoded protein is CASSLGGTTLADTQYF. Filled out from reference TRBV5-1 and TRBJ2-3, the complete variable domain reads KAGVTQTPRYLIKTRGQQVTLSCSPISGHRSVSWYQQTPGQGLQFLFEYFSETQRNKGNFPGRFSGRQFSNSRSEMNVSTLELGDSALYLCASSLGGTTLADTQYFGPGTRLTVL.

The V gene is TRBV10-3, the J gene TRBJ1-2, with 10 bases fitting TRBD1. Unmatched junction bases numbered 10, after V lost 3 bases and J lost 6 bases. Germline V gene sequence: CDR1 ENHRY, CDR2 SYGVKD. The CDR3 has 16 residues. Here the CDR3 reads CAISDDPLTGGHGYTF. In nucleotides, the CDR3 is TGTGCCATCAGTGACGACCCCCTGACAGGGGGCCATGGCTACACCTTC.